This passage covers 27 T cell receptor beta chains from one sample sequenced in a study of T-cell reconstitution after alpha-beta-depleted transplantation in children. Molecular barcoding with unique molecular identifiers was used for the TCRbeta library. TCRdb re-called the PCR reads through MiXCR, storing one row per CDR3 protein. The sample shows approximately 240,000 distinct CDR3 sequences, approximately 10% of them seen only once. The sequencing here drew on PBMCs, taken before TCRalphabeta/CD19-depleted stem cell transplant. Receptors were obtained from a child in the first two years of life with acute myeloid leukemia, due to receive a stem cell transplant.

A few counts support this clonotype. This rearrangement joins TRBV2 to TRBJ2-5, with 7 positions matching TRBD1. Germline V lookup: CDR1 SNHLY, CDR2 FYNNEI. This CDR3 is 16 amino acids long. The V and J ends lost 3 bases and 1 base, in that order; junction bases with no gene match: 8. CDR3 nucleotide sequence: TGTGCCAGCAGTGATCAGACAGGGCGGTCCCAAGAGACCCAGTACTTC. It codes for CASSDQTGRSQETQYF.

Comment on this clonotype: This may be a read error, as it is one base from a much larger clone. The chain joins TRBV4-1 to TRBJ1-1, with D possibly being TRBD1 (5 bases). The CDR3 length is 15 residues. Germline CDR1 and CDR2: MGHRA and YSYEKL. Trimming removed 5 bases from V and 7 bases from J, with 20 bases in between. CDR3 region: CASSDPSEGRVEAFF. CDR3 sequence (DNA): TGCGCCAGCAGCGACCCCTCGGAGGGGAGGGTTGAAGCTTTCTTT.

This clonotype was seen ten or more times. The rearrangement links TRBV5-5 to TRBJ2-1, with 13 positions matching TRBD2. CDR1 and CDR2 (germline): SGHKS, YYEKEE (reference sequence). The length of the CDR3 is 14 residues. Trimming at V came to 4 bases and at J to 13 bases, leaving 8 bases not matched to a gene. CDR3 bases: TGTGCCAGCAGCACGTGGACTAGCGGGGGACTCCAGTTCTTC. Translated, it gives CASSTWTSGGLQFF.

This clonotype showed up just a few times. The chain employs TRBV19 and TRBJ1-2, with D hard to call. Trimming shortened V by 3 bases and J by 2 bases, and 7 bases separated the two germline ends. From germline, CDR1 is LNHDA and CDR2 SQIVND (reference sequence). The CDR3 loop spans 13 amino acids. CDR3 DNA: TGTGCCAGTAGTATCGGAGAAAACTATGGCTACACCTTC. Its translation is CASSIGENYGYTF. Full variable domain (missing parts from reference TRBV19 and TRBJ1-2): DGGITQSPKYLFRKEGQNVTLSCEQNLNHDAMYWYRQDPGQGLRLIYYSQIVNDFQKGDIAEGYSVSREKKESFPLTVTSAQKNPTAFYLCASSIGENYGYTFGSGTRLTVV.

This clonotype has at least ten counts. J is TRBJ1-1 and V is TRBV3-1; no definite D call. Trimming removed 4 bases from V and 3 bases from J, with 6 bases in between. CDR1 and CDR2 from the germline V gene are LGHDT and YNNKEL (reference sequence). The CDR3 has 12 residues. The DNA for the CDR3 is TGTGCCAGCAGCCTTAGATACACTGAAGCTTTCTTT. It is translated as CASSLRYTEAFF.

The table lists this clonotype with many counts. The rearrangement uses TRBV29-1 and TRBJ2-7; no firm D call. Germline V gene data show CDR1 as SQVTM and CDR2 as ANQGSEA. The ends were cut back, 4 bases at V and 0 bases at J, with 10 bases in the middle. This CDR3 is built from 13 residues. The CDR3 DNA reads TGCAGCGTTGGGTGGACCTCCTCCTACGAGCAGTACTTC. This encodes CSVGWTSSYEQYF.

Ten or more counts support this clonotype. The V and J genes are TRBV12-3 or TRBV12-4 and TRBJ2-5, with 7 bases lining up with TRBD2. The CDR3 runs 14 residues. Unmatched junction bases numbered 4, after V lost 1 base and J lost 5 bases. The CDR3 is CASSLEAGTETQYF. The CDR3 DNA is TGTGCCAGCAGTTTAGAAGCGGGGACGGAGACCCAGTACTTC.

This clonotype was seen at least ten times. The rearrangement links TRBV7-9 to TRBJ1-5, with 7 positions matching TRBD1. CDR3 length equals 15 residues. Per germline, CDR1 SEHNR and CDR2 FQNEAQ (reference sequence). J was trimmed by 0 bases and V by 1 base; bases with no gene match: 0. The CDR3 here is CASSLEGASNQPQHF. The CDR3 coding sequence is TGTGCCAGCAGCTTAGAGGGGGCTAGCAATCAGCCCCAGCATTTT. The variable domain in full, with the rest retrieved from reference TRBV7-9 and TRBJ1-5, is DTGVSQNPRHKITKRGQNVTFRCDPISEHNRLYWYRQTLGQGPEFLTYFQNEAQLEKSRLLSDRFSAERPKGSFSTLEIQRTEQGDSAMYLCASSLEGASNQPQHFGDGTRLSIL.

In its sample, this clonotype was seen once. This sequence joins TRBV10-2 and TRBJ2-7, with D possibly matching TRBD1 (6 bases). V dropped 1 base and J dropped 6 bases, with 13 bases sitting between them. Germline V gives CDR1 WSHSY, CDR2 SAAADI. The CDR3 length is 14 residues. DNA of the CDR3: TGCGCCAGCAGTGAGTGGACAGCCCCCCTCGAGCAGTACTTC. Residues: CASSEWTAPLEQYF.

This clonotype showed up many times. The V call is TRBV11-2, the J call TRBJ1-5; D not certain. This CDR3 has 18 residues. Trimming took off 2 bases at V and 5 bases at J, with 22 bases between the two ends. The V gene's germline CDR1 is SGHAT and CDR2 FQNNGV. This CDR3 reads CASSLRPTYKGSDQPQHF. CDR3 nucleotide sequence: TGTGCCAGCAGCTTAAGGCCCACCTACAAGGGAAGCGATCAGCCCCAGCATTTT.

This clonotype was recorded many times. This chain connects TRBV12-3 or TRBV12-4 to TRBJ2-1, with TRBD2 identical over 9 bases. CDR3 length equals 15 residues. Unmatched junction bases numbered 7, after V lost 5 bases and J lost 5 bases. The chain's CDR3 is CASSLSGSFNNEQFF. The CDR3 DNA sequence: TGTGCCAGCAGTCTTAGCGGGAGCTTCAACAATGAGCAGTTCTTC.

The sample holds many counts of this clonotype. CDR3 loop: CATSAQGKDIQYF. DNA for the CDR3: TGTGCCACCAGTGCACAGGGGAAGGACATTCAGTACTTC. The rearrangement uses TRBV24-1 and TRBJ2-4; 7 bases map to TRBD1. The ends lost 5 bases at V and 8 bases at J; junction bases unmatched: 5. This CDR3 region has 13 residues. Germline values: CDR1 KGHDR, CDR2 SFDVKD.

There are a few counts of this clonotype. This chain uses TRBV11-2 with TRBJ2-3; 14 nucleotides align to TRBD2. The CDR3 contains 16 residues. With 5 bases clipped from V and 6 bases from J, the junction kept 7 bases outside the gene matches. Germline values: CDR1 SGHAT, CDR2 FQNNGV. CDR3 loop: CASSESTSGGADTQYF. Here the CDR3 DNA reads TGTGCCAGCAGCGAGTCGACTAGCGGGGGGGCCGATACGCAGTATTTT. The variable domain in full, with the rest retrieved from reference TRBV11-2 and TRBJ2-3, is EAGVAQSPRYKIIEKRQSVAFWCNPISGHATLYWYQQILGQGPKLLIQFQNNGVVDDSQLPKDRFSAERLKGVDSTLKIQPAKLEDSAVYLCASSESTSGGADTQYFGPGTRLTVL.

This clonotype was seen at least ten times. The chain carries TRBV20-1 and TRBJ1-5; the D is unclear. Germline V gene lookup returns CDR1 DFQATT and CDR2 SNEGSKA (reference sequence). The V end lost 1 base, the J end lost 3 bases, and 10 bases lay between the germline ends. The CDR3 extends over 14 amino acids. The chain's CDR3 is CSARGGSSNQPQHF. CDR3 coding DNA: TGCAGTGCTAGAGGAGGATCCTCCAATCAGCCCCAGCATTTT.

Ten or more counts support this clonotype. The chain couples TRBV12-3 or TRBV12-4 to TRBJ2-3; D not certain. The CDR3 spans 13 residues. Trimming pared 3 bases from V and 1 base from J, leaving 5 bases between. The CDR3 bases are TGTGCCAGCAGTTTTGGTGGCACAGATACGCAGTATTTT. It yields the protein CASSFGGTDTQYF.

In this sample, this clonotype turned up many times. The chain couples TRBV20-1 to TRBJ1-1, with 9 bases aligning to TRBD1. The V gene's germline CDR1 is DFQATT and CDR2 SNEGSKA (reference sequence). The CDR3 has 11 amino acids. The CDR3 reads CRGQGGTEAFF. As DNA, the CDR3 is TGCAGGGGACAGGGAGGTACTGAAGCTTTCTTT.

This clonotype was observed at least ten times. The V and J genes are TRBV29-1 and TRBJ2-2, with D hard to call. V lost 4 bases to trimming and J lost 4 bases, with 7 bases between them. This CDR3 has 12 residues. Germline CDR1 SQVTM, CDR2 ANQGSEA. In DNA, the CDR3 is TGCAGCGTTGCAGCTTTCACCGGGGAGCTGTTTTTT. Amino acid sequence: CSVAAFTGELFF.

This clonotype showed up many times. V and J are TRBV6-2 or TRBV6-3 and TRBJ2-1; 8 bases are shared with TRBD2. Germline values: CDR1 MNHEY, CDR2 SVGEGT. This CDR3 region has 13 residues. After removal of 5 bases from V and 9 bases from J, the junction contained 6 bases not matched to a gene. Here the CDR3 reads CASSQSGSLEQFF. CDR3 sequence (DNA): TGTGCCAGCAGTCAAAGCGGGAGTCTTGAGCAGTTCTTC.

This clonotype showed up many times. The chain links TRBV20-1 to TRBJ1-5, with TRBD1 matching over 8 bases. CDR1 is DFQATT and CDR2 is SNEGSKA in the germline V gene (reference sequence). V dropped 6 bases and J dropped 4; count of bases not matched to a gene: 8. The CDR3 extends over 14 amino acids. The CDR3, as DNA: TGCAGTGCCGGAGGGACAGGACAAAATCAGCCCCAGCATTTT. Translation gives CSAGGTGQNQPQHF.

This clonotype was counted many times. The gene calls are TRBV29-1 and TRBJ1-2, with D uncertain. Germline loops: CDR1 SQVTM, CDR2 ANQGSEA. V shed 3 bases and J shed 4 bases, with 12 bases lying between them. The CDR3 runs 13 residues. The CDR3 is CSVETENRYGYTF. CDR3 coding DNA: TGCAGCGTTGAGACGGAGAACCGCTATGGCTACACCTTC.

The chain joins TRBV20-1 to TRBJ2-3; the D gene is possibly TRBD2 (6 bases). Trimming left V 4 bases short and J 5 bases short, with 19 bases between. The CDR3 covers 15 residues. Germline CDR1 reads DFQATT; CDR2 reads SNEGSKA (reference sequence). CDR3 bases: TGCAGTGCTAACCCCCTGGTGCGGGATATAGATACGCAGTATTTT. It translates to CSANPLVRDIDTQYF.

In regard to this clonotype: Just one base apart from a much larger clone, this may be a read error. The CDR3, as DNA: TGTGCCAGCAGTTTATCTTTAAGACATTGGAGCACCGGGGAGCTGTTTTTT. This sequence encodes CASSLSLRHWSTGELFF. The V and J genes are TRBV27 and TRBJ2-2; D is unresolved. Germline V lookup: CDR1 MNHEY, CDR2 SMNVEV (reference sequence). This CDR3 comprises 17 residues. V lost 0 bases to trimming and J lost 4 bases, with 15 bases between them.

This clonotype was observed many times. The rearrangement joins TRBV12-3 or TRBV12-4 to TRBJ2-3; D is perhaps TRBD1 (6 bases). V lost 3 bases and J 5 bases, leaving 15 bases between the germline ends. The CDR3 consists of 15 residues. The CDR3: CASSFNAGVGDTQYF. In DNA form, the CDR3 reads TGTGCCAGCAGTTTTAATGCAGGGGTTGGAGATACGCAGTATTTT.

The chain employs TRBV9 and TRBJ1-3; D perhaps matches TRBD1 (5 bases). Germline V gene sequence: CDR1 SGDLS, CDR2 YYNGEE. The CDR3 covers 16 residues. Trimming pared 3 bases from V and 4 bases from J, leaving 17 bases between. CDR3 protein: CASSGLEGIKGNTIYF. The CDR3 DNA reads TGTGCCAGCAGCGGACTGGAGGGGATTAAAGGAAACACCATATATTTT.

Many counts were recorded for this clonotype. The CDR3 DNA follows: TGCAGTGCTAGCCAACCTAGCGGGAAAAACGAGCAGTACTTC. This sequence encodes CSASQPSGKNEQYF. V usage is TRBV20-1 and J usage is TRBJ2-7, with 9 bases identical to TRBD2. Per the germline V gene, CDR1 is DFQATT and CDR2 is SNEGSKA (reference sequence). This CDR3 comprises 14 residues. V dropped 3 bases and J dropped 5; count of bases not matched to a gene: 8.

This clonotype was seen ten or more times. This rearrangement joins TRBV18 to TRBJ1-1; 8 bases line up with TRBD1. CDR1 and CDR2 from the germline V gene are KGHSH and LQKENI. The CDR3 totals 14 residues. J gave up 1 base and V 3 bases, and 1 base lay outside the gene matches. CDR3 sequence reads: CASSPDRANTEAFF. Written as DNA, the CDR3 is TGTGCCAGCTCACCGGACAGGGCGAACACTGAAGCTTTCTTT.

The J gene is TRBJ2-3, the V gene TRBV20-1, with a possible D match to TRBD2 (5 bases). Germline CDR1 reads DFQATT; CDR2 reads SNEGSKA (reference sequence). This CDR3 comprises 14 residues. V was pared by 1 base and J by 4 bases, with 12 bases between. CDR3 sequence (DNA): TGCAGTGCTAGAGCCTCACTAGTCCCAGATACGCAGTATTTT. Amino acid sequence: CSARASLVPDTQYF.